One sample yielded the 25 T cell receptor beta chains listed below, sequenced in a study of blood T cells in healthy people across ages. Together with a sample-barcoded 5' primer, a J-beta primer mix was included in a second PCR lasting 7 to 11 cycles. TCRdb ran MiXCR on the 5' RACE reads and lists one entry per CDR3 protein. The table has about 1.1 million distinct CDR3 sequences, 35% to 40% seen once. The sequenced sample was blood. The receptors were gathered from a man younger than 35 in good health.

The genes are TRBV29-1 and TRBJ1-1; D unclear. Trimming took 7 bases from V and 4 from J, leaving 16 bases between them. The CDR3 is made up of 13 amino acids. CDR1 and CDR2 from the germline V gene are SQVTM and ANQGSEA. CDR3 DNA: TGCAGCGCCCGGCGGGCTTCCGTCACTGAAGCTTTCTTT. Protein: CSARRASVTEAFF.

This clonotype was recorded at least ten times. The genes are TRBV25-1 and TRBJ1-2; a possible D gene is TRBD1 (5 bases). This CDR3 spans 13 amino acids. Trimming removed 4 bases from V and 4 bases from J, with 10 bases in between. Germline V CDR1 and CDR2: MGHDK, SYGVNS. The CDR3 DNA reads as TGTGCCAGCAGTGCTACAGGAGCCTATGGCTACACCTTC. This codes for CASSATGAYGYTF.

This clonotype was detected only a few times. V is TRBV10-3 and J is TRBJ2-7, with no clear D. Trimming stripped 6 bases from V and 4 bases from J, with 16 bases between. This CDR3 has 14 amino acids. CDR1 and CDR2 (germline): ENHRY, SYGVKD. The CDR3 loop reads CAIREGQAKYEQYF. CDR3 nucleotide sequence: TGTGCCATCAGAGAAGGGCAGGCCAAATACGAGCAGTACTTC.

The genes are TRBV25-1 and TRBJ1-1; D is uncertain. This CDR3 region has 13 residues. Germline CDR1 and CDR2: MGHDK and SYGVNS. The V end lost 5 bases, the J end lost 5 bases, and 12 bases lay between the germline ends. For the CDR3, the DNA is TGTGCCAGCAGTCTCATGGGTCCGACTGAAGCTTTCTTT. It is translated as CASSLMGPTEAFF. The full variable domain, its missing parts supplied by reference TRBV25-1 and TRBJ1-1, is EADIYQTPRYLVIGTGKKITLECSQTMGHDKMYWYQQDPGMELHLIHYSYGVNSTEKGDLSSESTVSRIRTEHFPLTLESARPSHTSQYLCASSLMGPTEAFFGQGTRLTVV.

This clonotype was observed once. This chain uses TRBV24-1 with TRBJ2-3; D unresolved. Germline loops: CDR1 KGHDR, CDR2 SFDVKD. The CDR3 sequence is 14 residues long. Between the trimmed V and J ends, which lost 3 bases and 3 bases, there was a span of 9 bases. The CDR3 nucleotides are TGTGCCACCAGTGATACCAAAGCGACAGATACGCAGTATTTT. It translates to CATSDTKATDTQYF.

This clonotype appeared a few times. The chain recombines TRBV20-1 with TRBJ2-7; 8 bases line up with TRBD1. CDR1 is DFQATT, CDR2 SNEGSKA, per germline (reference sequence). Unmatched junction bases numbered 7, after V lost 0 bases and J lost 0 bases. This CDR3 has 16 residues. CDR3 region: CSARDPRQGSSYEQYF. The CDR3 nucleotides are TGCAGTGCTAGAGACCCCCGACAGGGGAGCTCCTACGAGCAGTACTTC.

Details on this clonotype: Being one base from a much bigger clone, this may be a read error. The J gene is TRBJ1-2, the V gene TRBV20-1, with unresolved D. The CDR3 contains 12 residues. Germline V gene sequence: CDR1 DFQATT, CDR2 SNEGSKA (reference sequence). The V and J ends lost 7 bases and 7 bases respectively, with 16 bases between them. CDR3 DNA sequence: TGCAGTGGGTGGACTCAGGCCTGTGGCTACACCTTC. Its translation: CSGWTQACGYTF.

A single count supports this clonotype. The chain joins TRBV7-9 to TRBJ2-1, with 7 nucleotides matching TRBD1. V lost 6 bases and J lost 0; bases outside the gene matches: 5. Per the germline V gene, CDR1 is SEHNR and CDR2 is FQNEAQ (reference sequence). The CDR3 has 15 residues. The CDR3 region is CASRNSGGSYNEQFF. Written as DNA, the CDR3 is TGTGCCAGCAGAAACTCAGGGGGCTCCTACAATGAGCAGTTCTTC.

This clonotype was recorded once. The V call is TRBV9, the J call TRBJ1-2, with a possible D match to TRBD1 (5 bases). The CDR3 covers 14 residues. CDR1 and CDR2 from the germline V gene are SGDLS and YYNGEE. The V end lost 3 bases, the J end lost 8 bases, and 17 bases lay between the germline ends. The CDR3 sequence: CASSEDAYRSGYTF. CDR3 DNA: TGTGCCAGCAGCGAAGATGCTTACAGGAGCGGCTACACCTTC.

The table lists this clonotype with a few counts. The chain employs TRBV6-2 or TRBV6-3 and TRBJ1-6, with 8 bases that match TRBD1. J lost 7 bases, V lost 4 bases, and 6 bases had no gene match. This CDR3 spans 15 amino acids. CDR1 is MNHEY, CDR2 SVGEGT, per germline. CDR3 sequence (DNA): TGTGCCAGCAGTTTACGGACAGGGAGGAATTCACCCCTCCACTTT. Translation gives CASSLRTGRNSPLHF.

This CDR3 is CASSGSFGRHYGEAFF. The CDR3 DNA reads TGTGCCAGCAGTGGGTCTTTTGGCAGACATTACGGTGAAGCTTTCTTT. The chain is built from TRBV12-3 or TRBV12-4 and TRBJ1-1; the D is unclear. The CDR3 has 16 amino acids. Trimming took off 5 bases at V and 7 bases at J, with 23 bases between the two ends.

Only a few counts were recorded for this clonotype. V is TRBV4-3 and J is TRBJ1-2; 10 positions match TRBD1. Unmatched junction bases numbered 7, after V lost 3 bases and J lost 6 bases. There are 15 residues in the CDR3. Germline assignment: CDR1 LGHNA and CDR2 YSLEER. In nucleotides, the CDR3 is TGCGCCAGCAGCCAGGACAGGGGGGCCGGTGATGGCTACACCTTC. Its protein is CASSQDRGAGDGYTF.

This clonotype came up a few times. The chain employs TRBV10-3 and TRBJ2-1; TRBD1 matches 7 bases. CDR1 is ENHRY, CDR2 SYGVKD, per germline. CDR3 length: 14 amino acids. V lost 9 bases to trimming and J lost 9 bases; unmatched junction nucleotides: 14. Written as DNA, the CDR3 is TGTGCCATTTCTTCCGACAGGGCTGGTAGTGAGCAGTTCTTC. Translated, it gives CAISSDRAGSEQFF.

The chain joins TRBV6-2 or TRBV6-3 to TRBJ2-7; maybe TRBD2 (6 bases). The CDR3 contains 17 residues. The germline V and J ends were trimmed by 6 bases and 2 bases, with 23 bases remaining between them. Germline V lookup: CDR1 MNHEY, CDR2 SVGEGT. The DNA of the CDR3 is TGTGCCAGCAGCACTGGCTCATGGCGGGGTTATCCCTACGAGCAGTACTTC. Translation gives CASSTGSWRGYPYEQYF.

This clonotype turned up a few times. The V gene is TRBV25-1, the J gene TRBJ2-1; D is perhaps TRBD2 (6 bases). V lost 3 bases, J lost 1 base, and 16 bases lay in between. The germline gives CDR1 MGHDK, CDR2 SYGVNS. This CDR3 is built from 17 residues. CDR3 DNA sequence: TGTGCCAGCAGTGACTGGGGCGGGGTATTGTCCTACAATGAGCAGTTCTTC. It yields the protein CASSDWGGVLSYNEQFF.

The chain is built from TRBV6-5 and TRBJ1-2; the match to TRBD1 covers 12 bases. The CDR3 consists of 15 residues. The trim removed 0 bases at V and 7 bases at J, leaving 3 bases unmatched. CDR1 and CDR2 from the germline V gene are MNHEY and SVGAGI. The CDR3 DNA is TGTGCCAGCAGTTACTCGGGACAGGGGGCAATTGGCTACACCTTC. The encoded protein is CASSYSGQGAIGYTF.

Comments on this clonotype: A much larger clone lies one base from this, so it may be a read error. The V gene is TRBV9, the J gene TRBJ2-1, with D possibly TRBD2 on 5 matching bases. The CDR3 runs 16 residues. CDR1 SGDLS and CDR2 YYNGEE come from the germline V gene. Trimming shortened V by 4 bases and J by 5 bases, and 19 bases separated the two germline ends. The CDR3, as DNA: TGTGCCAGCAGCCCCCTCGGGGTGGGCTCGAACAATGAGCAGTTCTTC. Translation gives CASSPLGVGSNNEQFF.

In its sample, this clonotype was seen a few times. The chain employs TRBV12-3 or TRBV12-4 and TRBJ1-1; D ambiguous. V shed 6 bases and J shed 3 bases, with 11 bases lying between them. The CDR3 has 13 amino acids. CDR3 sequence reads: CASRYILDTEAFF. As DNA, the CDR3 is TGTGCCAGCAGGTACATTCTGGACACTGAAGCTTTCTTT.

The V gene is TRBV6-2 or TRBV6-3, the J gene TRBJ2-7; 7 positions agree with TRBD1. V gave up 6 bases and J gave up 4 bases; unmatched junction bases: 12. CDR3 size: 15 residues. The germline CDR1 and CDR2 sequences are MNHEY and SVGEGT. This CDR3 reads CASRAPGQQTYEQYF. The CDR3 nucleotides are TGTGCCAGCAGGGCCCCGGGACAGCAAACATACGAGCAGTACTTC.

The rearrangement joins TRBV6-1 to TRBJ2-1; either TRBD1 or TRBD2 may supply D (6 bases each). V lost 2 bases, J lost 2 bases, and 16 bases lay in between. Germline V lookup: CDR1 MNHNS, CDR2 SASEGT. The CDR3 totals 17 residues. The CDR3 DNA reads as TGTGCCAGCAGTGAAACAACGGGGGCATACCCCTACAATGAGCAGTTCTTC. Translation gives CASSETTGAYPYNEQFF.

As concerns this clonotype: A much larger clone differs by one base, so this may be a read error. V and J are TRBV5-1 and TRBJ2-3, with TRBD1 identical over 7 bases. The CDR3 is made up of 16 amino acids. Germline CDR1 and CDR2: SGHRS and YFSETQ. The CDR3 coding sequence is TGCGCCAGCAGCTTGTTCGTAGGGGGCGTCACAGATACGCGGTATTTT. Translating it yields CASSLFVGGVTDTRYF.

This clonotype was recorded only once. This rearrangement joins TRBV4-3 to TRBJ1-2, with 8 bases fitting TRBD1. V gave up 0 bases and J gave up 4 bases; unmatched junction bases: 10. Germline values: CDR1 LGHNA, CDR2 YSLEER. The CDR3 has 17 residues. The CDR3 DNA reads TGCGCCAGCAGCCAAGATATTGGACAGGGTGAATTCTATGGCTACACCTTC. This codes for CASSQDIGQGEFYGYTF.

V and J are TRBV25-1 and TRBJ1-1, with a possible D match to TRBD1 (5 bases). The CDR3 covers 13 residues. Germline values: CDR1 MGHDK, CDR2 SYGVNS. V lost 2 bases and J 5 bases, leaving 9 bases between the germline ends. The CDR3 protein is CASSEPGRTEAFF. As DNA, the CDR3 is TGTGCCAGCAGTGAACCGGGACGGACTGAAGCTTTCTTT.

The chain uses TRBV9 and TRBJ1-1, with D unclear. The CDR3 runs 15 residues. The V and J ends lost 0 bases and 1 base respectively, with 10 bases between them. The germline V gene encodes CDR1 SGDLS and CDR2 YYNGEE. CDR3 DNA: TGTGCCAGCAGCGTAGACCCTGCGGGGAACACTGAAGCTTTCTTT. Translation: CASSVDPAGNTEAFF.

This clonotype was detected only a few times. The chain has TRBV9 and TRBJ1-5; the D gene is possibly TRBD1 (5 bases). The CDR3 consists of 16 residues. From germline, CDR1 is SGDLS and CDR2 YYNGEE. Trimming took off 4 bases at V and 0 bases at J, with 14 bases between the two ends. CDR3 loop: CASSPGPGLSNQPQHF. CDR3 nucleotide sequence: TGTGCCAGCAGCCCAGGGCCCGGACTTAGCAATCAGCCCCAGCATTTT.